The TCR beta chain described here comes from a study of cytomegalovirus exposure and HLA in healthy donors. Study results and caveats: A later analysis appeared to link common viral pathogens to several of the most significant clusters. 87-base-pair reads could not separate some V segments, including TRBV6-2 and TRBV6-3. Published work reported that the classifier diagnosed cytomegalovirus status with high specificity and sensitivity. Investigators reported over 150 TCR beta chains as tied to cytomegalovirus.

The germline V gene encodes CDR1 ENHRY and CDR2 SYGVKD. The CDR3 totals 15 residues. Trimming removed 5 bases at V and 0 bases at J, with 12 bases between. Note on this clone: Its antigen remains unknown.

PCR employed 60 Vbeta and 13 Jbeta primers. TCRdb's copy holds only in-frame clones and misses some; the assay was immunoSEQ multiplex PCR. The data show some 130,000 clones, about 80% seen once. What was sequenced was PBMCs. The V gene is TRBV10-3, the J gene TRBJ2-3, with D possibly being TRBD2 (5 bases). This clonotype was obtained from a human donor in good health. CDR3 DNA: TGTGCCATCAGTCGGGGTGCTTCTAGCACAGATACGCAGTATTTT. Its protein is CAISRGASSTDTQYF.